Listed below are T cell receptor beta chains from one sample, sequenced in a study of identical twins. From the 5' RACE reads, TCRdb called clonotypes with MiXCR, one entry per CDR3 protein. The sample includes about 530,000 distinct CDR3 sequences, roughly 15% of them seen just once. This sample was also put to use in a study of yellow fever vaccine responses in identical twins.

Sequencing used CD4+ T cells sorted from blood. The receptors stem from a woman aged 18-29 years in good health. Both conserved end residues are part of each CDR3. The order of the fields is V gene, J gene, D gene, clone size, CDR3 DNA, CDR3 protein. The D gene is left open where the match is weak. Size tells how often a clone was seen (once, few, many) or the class of an expanded clone, and some rows leave it out.

>TRBV7-8|TRBJ2-6|NA|NA
TGTGCCAGCAGCTTACGGGACGTACCATGGTCTGGGGCCAACGTCCTGACTTTC
CASSLRDVPWSGANVLTF
>TRBV29-1|TRBJ1-2|NA|NA
TGCAGCGTTACAGGCTTGACTAACTATGGCTACACCTTC
CSVTGLTNYGYTF
>TRBV5-5|TRBJ2-3|NA|many
TGTGCCAGCAGCTTGGTAGGCTCAGATACGCAGTATTTT
CASSLVGSDTQYF
>TRBV6-2/TRBV6-3|TRBJ2-7|NA|NA
TGTGCCAGCAGTTACTCCCAGGGTGGGAGTGTGACTTACGAGCAGTACTTC
CASSYSQGGSVTYEQYF
>TRBV4-1|TRBJ1-5|NA|many
TGCGCCAGCAGCCAAGTAACAGGGAACAATCAGCCCCAGCATTTT
CASSQVTGNNQPQHF
>TRBV7-6|TRBJ2-7|TRBD2|NA
TGTGCCAGCAGCTCCCCTTCCCACCGCGCTAGCGGGTCCTCCTACGAGCAGTACTTC
CASSSPSHRASGSSYEQYF
>TRBV21-1|TRBJ2-3|NA|few
TGTGCCAGCAGCAAAGCGCAGGTTCGACGAGGCACAGATACGCAGTATTTT
CASSKAQVRRGTDTQYF
>TRBV5-1|TRBJ2-1|TRBD1|NA
TGCGCCAGCAGCCAGGGACCCCAGGGGGACGGTTTTGGCTATGAGCAGTTCTTC
CASSQGPQGDGFGYEQFF
>TRBV20-1|TRBJ2-1|NA|NA
TGCAGTGCTAGTCCTAGCAACAATGAGCAGTTCTTC
CSASPSNNEQFF
>TRBV6-5|TRBJ1-2|TRBD1|NA
TGTGCCAGCAGTTACTCAGGACAGGGGGTCCGGTATGGCTACACCTTC
CASSYSGQGVRYGYTF
>TRBV11-2|TRBJ1-2|NA|few
TGTGCCAGCAGCACCCCGGCAGGGAGCTATGGCTACACCTTC
CASSTPAGSYGYTF
>TRBV14|TRBJ2-1|TRBD2|few
TGTGCCAGCAGCCCCGGTAGCGGGGGGGCCTTTAGGGAGCAGTTCTTC
CASSPGSGGAFREQFF
>TRBV4-1|TRBJ2-7|TRBD2|NA
TGCGCCAGCAGCCAGGGGGGGACGGCTCGCCCTCCCTACGAGCAGTACTTC
CASSQGGTARPPYEQYF
>TRBV5-1|TRBJ1-5|NA|few
TGCGCCAGCAGCTACGGGACACCCAATCAGCCCCAGCATTTT
CASSYGTPNQPQHF
>TRBV24-1|TRBJ2-7|TRBD2|NA
TGTGCCACCAGTGATAGTGGCGGGAGGTCCTACGAGCAGTACTTC
CATSDSGGRSYEQYF
>TRBV12-3/TRBV12-4|TRBJ1-1|NA|many
TGTGCCAGCAGTTTAGGGGGAATTACTGAAGCTTTCTTT
CASSLGGITEAFF
>TRBV5-1|TRBJ2-5|TRBD1|many
TGCGCCAGCAGCTCCGGGACAGGGAGGGAGACCCAGTACTTC
CASSSGTGRETQYF
>TRBV7-6|TRBJ2-3|NA|NA
TGTGCCAGCAGCCCCAGTGGACAGCGCACAGATACGCAGTATTTT
CASSPSGQRTDTQYF
>TRBV12-3/TRBV12-4|TRBJ1-1|NA|few
TGTGCCAGCATCCGGGGGGCAGGGACTGAAGCTTTCTTT
CASIRGAGTEAFF
>TRBV24-1|TRBJ2-3|NA|many
TGTGCCACCGGGGTAAACACAGATACGCAGTATTTT
CATGVNTDTQYF
>TRBV20-1|TRBJ2-3|NA|NA
TGCAGTGCTACACGGGGAGCCGCTAGCACAGATACGCAGTATTTT
CSATRGAASTDTQYF
>TRBV6-1|TRBJ2-1|TRBD2|NA
TGTGCCAGCAGCACCGGGACTAGGCGTAATGAGCAGTTCTTC
CASSTGTRRNEQFF
>TRBV4-1|TRBJ1-2|TRBD1|many
TGCGCCAGCAGCCACTTAATCTCCCGACAGGGAAACTATGGCTACACCTTC
CASSHLISRQGNYGYTF
>TRBV5-1|TRBJ2-7|TRBD1|few
TGCGCCAGCAGCTCGGGACAGGGGGCATCCGAGCAGTACTTC
CASSSGQGASEQYF